The rows below give T cell receptor beta chains drawn from one sample of a study of control samples from healthy donors and cancer patients. Only in-frame clones appear in the TCRdb table, and some are missing; sequencing was by immunoSEQ multiplex PCR. The sample lists about 86,000 clones, roughly 89% occurring once. Sequenced material: PBMCs. The receptors here all came from a woman aged 50 to 60 with colorectal cancer. Both conserved end residues are part of each CDR3. D genes are given only for firm matches. Only part of the rows carry a size: once, few, many, or a class if the clone is expanded.

V gene: TRBV18
J gene: TRBJ2-1
clone size: -
D gene: -
CDR3 protein: CASARTTTGEQFF
CDR3 DNA: TGTGCCAGCGCAAGAACTACCACCGGTGAGCAGTTCTTC

V gene: TRBV7-2
J gene: TRBJ1-2
clone size: -
D gene: -
CDR3 protein: CASSLTAVSGFYGYTF
CDR3 DNA: TGTGCCAGCAGCTTAACAGCTGTTTCAGGGTTCTATGGCTACACCTTC

V gene: TRBV19
J gene: TRBJ1-5
clone size: -
D gene: -
CDR3 protein: CASSPDNQPQHF
CDR3 DNA: TGTGCCAGTAGTCCGGATAATCAGCCCCAGCATTTT

V gene: TRBV6-5
J gene: TRBJ1-4
clone size: once
D gene: -
CDR3 protein: CASSSLGTNEKLFF
CDR3 DNA: TGTGCCAGCAGTTCACTCGGTACTAATGAAAAACTGTTTTTT

V gene: TRBV24-1
J gene: TRBJ1-5
clone size: -
D gene: TRBD1
CDR3 protein: CATSEPGQGNQPQHF
CDR3 DNA: TGTGCCACCAGTGAGCCGGGACAGGGGAATCAGCCCCAGCATTTT

V gene: TRBV6-5
J gene: TRBJ2-1
clone size: -
D gene: TRBD1
CDR3 protein: CASSAGTGFNEQFF
CDR3 DNA: TGTGCCAGCAGCGCCGGGACAGGGTTTAATGAGCAGTTCTTC

V gene: TRBV6-5
J gene: TRBJ2-1
clone size: -
D gene: TRBD1
CDR3 protein: CASSPGQGGANEQFF
CDR3 DNA: TGTGCCAGCAGCCCAGGACAGGGCGGTGCAAATGAGCAGTTCTTC

V gene: TRBV19
J gene: TRBJ1-1
clone size: -
D gene: -
CDR3 protein: CASSITRGFAEAFF
CDR3 DNA: TGTGCCAGTAGTATCACGCGGGGATTCGCTGAAGCTTTCTTT

V gene: TRBV4-1
J gene: TRBJ2-3
clone size: -
D gene: TRBD1
CDR3 protein: CASSPEGGRTDTQYF
CDR3 DNA: TGCGCCAGCAGCCCGGAAGGGGGCCGGACAGATACGCAGTATTTT

V gene: TRBV15
J gene: TRBJ1-6
clone size: -
D gene: TRBD1
CDR3 protein: CATSRGETGGYRSPLHF
CDR3 DNA: TGTGCCACCAGCAGAGGTGAGACAGGGGGATATCGGTCACCCCTCCACTTT

V gene: TRBV5-1
J gene: TRBJ2-2
clone size: -
D gene: -
CDR3 protein: CASSLAYTGELFF
CDR3 DNA: TGCGCCAGCAGCTTGGCCTACACCGGGGAGCTGTTTTTT

V gene: TRBV4-1
J gene: TRBJ2-2
clone size: -
D gene: TRBD1
CDR3 protein: CASSQHSGTGAFRELFF
CDR3 DNA: TGCGCCAGCAGCCAGCACTCCGGGACAGGGGCTTTCAGGGAGCTGTTTTTT

V gene: TRBV19
J gene: TRBJ1-5
clone size: -
D gene: -
CDR3 protein: CASSILLGQPQHF
CDR3 DNA: TGTGCCAGTAGTATCCTCCTCGGTCAGCCCCAGCATTTT

V gene: TRBV30
J gene: TRBJ1-2
clone size: -
D gene: -
CDR3 protein: CAWSQGLNYGYTF
CDR3 DNA: TGTGCCTGGAGCCAGGGACTTAACTATGGCTACACCTTC

V gene: TRBV18
J gene: TRBJ2-3
clone size: -
D gene: -
CDR3 protein: CASSPNRPRITDTQYF
CDR3 DNA: TGTGCCAGCTCACCCAACCGGCCAAGGATCACAGATACGCAGTATTTT

V gene: TRBV19
J gene: TRBJ1-6
clone size: -
D gene: TRBD1
CDR3 protein: CASTARDSYNSPLHF
CDR3 DNA: TGTGCCAGTACCGCCCGGGACAGTTATAATTCACCCCTCCACTTT

V gene: TRBV5-1
J gene: TRBJ2-3
clone size: -
D gene: -
CDR3 protein: CASSLAGYRADTQYF
CDR3 DNA: TGCGCCAGCAGCTTGGCAGGTTATCGGGCAGATACGCAGTATTTT

V gene: TRBV14
J gene: TRBJ2-2
clone size: -
D gene: -
CDR3 protein: CASSSRGTNTGELFF
CDR3 DNA: TGTGCCAGCAGCTCAAGGGGGACGAACACCGGGGAGCTGTTTTTT

V gene: TRBV20-1
J gene: TRBJ2-1
clone size: -
D gene: -
CDR3 protein: CSARDGNIF
CDR3 DNA: TGCAGTGCTAGAGATGGTAATATCTTC

V gene: TRBV5-1
J gene: TRBJ2-5
clone size: -
D gene: -
CDR3 protein: CASSLEWDEGETQYF
CDR3 DNA: TGCGCCAGCAGCTTGGAATGGGATGAGGGAGAGACCCAGTACTTC

V gene: TRBV11-3
J gene: TRBJ2-1
clone size: -
D gene: -
CDR3 protein: CASSPTRSHNEQFF
CDR3 DNA: TGTGCCAGCAGCCCTACCCGATCCCACAATGAGCAGTTCTTC

V gene: TRBV9
J gene: TRBJ2-2
clone size: -
D gene: -
CDR3 protein: CASSLSRRGGTGELFF
CDR3 DNA: TGTGCCAGCAGCCTCTCCCGCAGGGGAGGCACCGGGGAGCTGTTTTTT

V gene: TRBV6-2/TRBV6-3
J gene: TRBJ1-5
clone size: -
D gene: TRBD1
CDR3 protein: CASSYGTGLDNQPQHF
CDR3 DNA: TGTGCCAGCAGTTACGGGACAGGGCTGGACAATCAGCCCCAGCATTTT

V gene: TRBV5-1
J gene: TRBJ1-1
clone size: -
D gene: -
CDR3 protein: CASSFRRVGNTEAFF
CDR3 DNA: TGCGCCAGCAGCTTTCGGAGGGTCGGAAACACTGAAGCTTTCTTT

V gene: TRBV6-2/TRBV6-3
J gene: TRBJ1-2
clone size: -
D gene: -
CDR3 protein: CASSYEAGAYYGYTF
CDR3 DNA: TGTGCCAGCAGTTACGAGGCAGGTGCATACTATGGCTACACCTTC

V gene: TRBV5-4
J gene: TRBJ2-5
clone size: few
D gene: TRBD1
CDR3 protein: CASSLQGAAETQYF
CDR3 DNA: TGTGCCAGCAGTCTACAGGGGGCGGCGGAGACCCAGTACTTC